This entry is about one TCR beta chain. Its cognate antigen is unknown. Produced via immunoSEQ multiplex PCR; TCRdb's table is partial and in-frame only. The sample includes approximately 41,000 clones, 80% to 95% seen only once; the top ten take approximately 3.2%. This sample was taken from a study of cytomegalovirus exposure and HLA in healthy donors. On the study more broadly: The 110 or so validation repertoires used a platform that matched the one used for the 550 to 800 first-cohort repertoires, as a later analysis reported. Broader study findings: Using the classifier, cytomegalovirus status was reportedly diagnosed with high specificity and sensitivity. Most TCR sequences proved rare, with some public TCRs found in many donors. Approximately 160 TCR beta chains were listed as cytomegalovirus-associated.

V gave up 5 bases and J gave up 5 bases, with 19 bases separating them. CDR1 and CDR2 (germline): SGHRS, YFSETQ. CDR3 length equals 15 residues. V gene TRBV5-1 combines with J gene TRBJ1-1; possibly TRBD1 for D (6 bases). The TCR originated in a man aged 18 to 35 in good health and CMV-seronegative. Input material: PBMCs. The CDR3 reads CASRLGTSLRTEAFF. CDR3 in DNA: TGCGCCAGCAGACTGGGGACATCCTTGAGGACTGAAGCTTTCTTT.